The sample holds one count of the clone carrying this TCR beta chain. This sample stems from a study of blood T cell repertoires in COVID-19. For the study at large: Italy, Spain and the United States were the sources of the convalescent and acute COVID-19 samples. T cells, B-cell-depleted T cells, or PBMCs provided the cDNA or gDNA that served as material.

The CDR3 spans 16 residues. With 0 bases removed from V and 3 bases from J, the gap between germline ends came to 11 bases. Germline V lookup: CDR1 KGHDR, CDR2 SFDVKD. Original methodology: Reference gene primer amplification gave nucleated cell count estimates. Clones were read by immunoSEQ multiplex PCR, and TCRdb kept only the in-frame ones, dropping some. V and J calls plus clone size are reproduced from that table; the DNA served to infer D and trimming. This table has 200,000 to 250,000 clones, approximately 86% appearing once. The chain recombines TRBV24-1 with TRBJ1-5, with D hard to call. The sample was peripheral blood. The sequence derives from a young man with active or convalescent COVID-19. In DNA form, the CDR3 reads TGTGCCACCAGTGATTTGAGAGGGTTTAACAATCAGCCCCAGCATTTT. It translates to CATSDLRGFNNQPQHF.